These 21 T cell receptor beta chains came from one sample sequenced in a study of blood T cell repertoires in COVID-19. Using immunoSEQ multiplex PCR, the repertoire was profiled, and TCRdb retains in-frame clones only, with some absent. Of over 55,000 clones in the sample, approximately 84% were seen once. Material for sequencing was peripheral blood. The source is a man aged 45 to 65 with active COVID-19.

The chain joins TRBV7-9 to TRBJ2-1; TRBD2 agrees at 8 bases. J was trimmed by 4 bases and V by 5 bases; bases with no gene match: 13. CDR3 length: 17 amino acids. From germline, CDR1 is SEHNR and CDR2 FQNEAQ (reference sequence). The CDR3 region has the DNA TGTGCCAGCAGCCAGGCACCCAGCGGGAGTTGGTACAATGAGCAGTTCTTC. Translation gives CASSQAPSGSWYNEQFF.

The V and J genes are TRBV9 and TRBJ2-5, with D tentatively TRBD2 (6 bases). Germline values: CDR1 SGDLS, CDR2 YYNGEE. The V gene lost 4 bases and the J gene lost 3 bases, with 16 bases spanning the gap. CDR3 length equals 15 residues. The CDR3 sequence: CASSSRARGEETQYF. The CDR3 nucleotides are TGTGCCAGCAGCTCCCGGGCGCGGGGTGAAGAGACCCAGTACTTC. The variable domain in full, completed from reference TRBV9 and TRBJ2-5, reads DSGVTQTPKHLITATGQRVTLRCSPRSGDLSVYWYQQSLDQGLQFLIQYYNGEERAKGNILERFSAQQFPDLHSELNLSSLELGDSALYFCASSSRARGEETQYFGPGTRLLVL.

The V call is TRBV6-5, the J call TRBJ1-4; 7 bases are a match to TRBD1. Trimming removed 6 bases from V and 4 bases from J; junction bases left unmatched: 8. There are 15 residues in the CDR3. CDR1 is MNHEY and CDR2 is SVGAGI in the germline V gene. The CDR3: CASRSQGGINEKLFF. CDR3 coding DNA: TGTGCCAGCAGGAGCCAGGGGGGTATTAATGAAAAACTGTTTTTT.

This chain links TRBV4-3 with TRBJ1-1; 7 bases map to TRBD1. J was trimmed by 3 bases and V by 3 bases; bases with no gene match: 4. The CDR3 has 14 amino acids. Germline CDR1 and CDR2: LGHNA and YSLEER. CDR3 residues: CASSQPDRDTEAFF. As DNA, the CDR3 is TGCGCCAGCAGCCAGCCTGACAGGGACACTGAAGCTTTCTTT.

The chain is built from TRBV3-1 (or the pseudogene TRBV3-2) and TRBJ2-2; D is undetermined. This CDR3 is built from 11 residues. Trimming stripped 1 base from V and 11 bases from J, with 5 bases between. CDR1 and CDR2 (germline): LGHDT, YNNKEL (reference sequence). The CDR3: CASSQATELFF. In nucleotides, the CDR3 is TGTGCCAGCAGCCAAGCCACTGAGCTGTTTTTT.

J is TRBJ2-1 and V is TRBV9; 10 bases agree with TRBD2. The CDR3 is 16 residues long. J lost 1 base, V lost 2 bases, and 3 bases had no gene match. CDR1 and CDR2 (germline): SGDLS, YYNGEE. CDR3 in amino acids: CASSVTSGLSYNEQFF. The CDR3 DNA reads TGTGCCAGCAGCGTGACTAGCGGGTTGTCCTACAATGAGCAGTTCTTC. The whole variable domain, remainder taken from reference TRBV9 and TRBJ2-1, is DSGVTQTPKHLITATGQRVTLRCSPRSGDLSVYWYQQSLDQGLQFLIQYYNGEERAKGNILERFSAQQFPDLHSELNLSSLELGDSALYFCASSVTSGLSYNEQFFGPGTRLTVL.

CDR3 nucleotide sequence: TGTGCCAGCAGTTCCCTCGGGGCAGGAGGGACTGAAGCTTTCTTT. Encoded protein: CASSSLGAGGTEAFF. The V and J genes are TRBV27 and TRBJ1-1; weak D call: TRBD1 (5 bases). V was trimmed by 4 bases and J by 5 bases, leaving 17 bases between them. The CDR3 runs 15 residues. Germline V gene data show CDR1 as MNHEY and CDR2 as SMNVEV (reference sequence).

V gene TRBV5-1 combines with J gene TRBJ1-2; D gene uncertain. CDR3 length: 15 residues. Trimming left V 2 bases short and J 2 bases short, with 13 bases between. Germline CDR1 reads SGHRS; CDR2 reads YFSETQ. CDR3: CASSLGSLGNYGYTF. Here the CDR3 DNA reads TGCGCCAGCAGCTTAGGGAGCCTAGGGAACTATGGCTACACCTTC.

Written as DNA, the CDR3 is TGTGCCAGCAGCCAAACCGGGACAGGGTTGGACATTCAGTACTTC. Its translation is CASSQTGTGLDIQYF. The genes are TRBV3-1 (or the pseudogene TRBV3-2) and TRBJ2-4; TRBD1 matches at 9 bases. Trimming removed 2 bases from V and 8 bases from J; junction bases left unmatched: 7. The CDR3 is 15 residues long. Germline V lookup: CDR1 LGHDT, CDR2 YNNKEL (reference sequence).

For the CDR3, the DNA is TGCGCCAGCAGCCAAGATAAGGGACTCCTCGTCTACGAGCAGTACTTC. Translated: CASSQDKGLLVYEQYF. The chain recombines TRBV4-3 with TRBJ2-7; tentative D call: TRBD2 (6 bases). V lost 0 bases, J lost 3 bases, and 15 bases lay in between. The CDR3 is made up of 16 amino acids. Per the germline V gene, CDR1 is LGHNA and CDR2 is YSLEER.

The chain combines TRBV7-2 with TRBJ2-3; D call uncertain. This CDR3 has 12 residues. V was trimmed by 5 bases and J by 6 bases, leaving 9 bases between them. The germline V gene encodes CDR1 SGHTA and CDR2 FQGNSA. The CDR3 nucleotides read TGTGCCAGCAGCCCTTACGGGGATACGCAGTATTTT. Its translation: CASSPYGDTQYF.

The rearrangement links TRBV9 to TRBJ2-4; 9 nucleotides line up with TRBD2. V lost 3 bases, J lost 9 bases, and 10 bases stayed unmatched. The CDR3 covers 15 residues. The germline V gene encodes CDR1 SGDLS and CDR2 YYNGEE. CDR3 bases: TGTGCCAGCAGCGACGAGCGGGGGGCTAAAGTCATTCAGTACTTC. Its translation: CASSDERGAKVIQYF.

This chain uses TRBV6-4 with TRBJ2-3; 7 nucleotides align to TRBD2. With 6 bases clipped from V and 2 bases from J, the junction kept 8 bases outside the gene matches. The CDR3 spans 15 residues. Germline V gene data show CDR1 as MRHNA and CDR2 as SNTAGT. Here the CDR3 DNA reads TGTGCCAGCAGAGCCAGCGGGGAGCCCACAGATACGCAGTATTTT. Encoded protein: CASRASGEPTDTQYF.

The gene calls are TRBV15 and TRBJ2-7; a weak D match, TRBD1 (5 bases). The germline CDR1 and CDR2 sequences are LNHNV and YYDKDF (reference sequence). Trimming stripped 0 bases from V and 2 bases from J, with 14 bases between. The CDR3 covers 16 residues. The CDR3 is CATSRDSVGRAYEQYF. The CDR3 bases are TGTGCCACCAGCAGAGATTCCGTGGGCAGGGCCTACGAGCAGTACTTC.

The rearrangement joins TRBV3-1 (or the pseudogene TRBV3-2) to TRBJ2-5, with 12 bases lining up with TRBD1. The CDR3 covers 16 residues. Trimming took 4 bases from V and 4 from J; bases not matched to a gene: 7. Germline values: CDR1 LGHDT, CDR2 YNNKEL (reference sequence). CDR3 bases: TGTGCCAGCAGCCCTCCTGGGACAGGGGGCGTAGAGACCCAGTACTTC. Translated: CASSPPGTGGVETQYF.

The gene calls are TRBV6-4 and TRBJ2-3; D may be TRBD2 (6 bases). Between the trimmed V and J ends, which lost 8 bases and 0 bases, there was a span of 15 bases. CDR3 length equals 15 residues. The germline V gene encodes CDR1 MRHNA and CDR2 SNTAGT. Here the CDR3 DNA reads TGTGCCAGCTCATCCGGGGGAACTAGCACAGATACGCAGTATTTT. Its translation: CASSSGGTSTDTQYF.

The chain recombines TRBV6-2 or TRBV6-3 with TRBJ2-3, with TRBD2 matching 16 bases. This CDR3 is 16 amino acids long. CDR1 MNHEY and CDR2 SVGEGT come from the germline V gene. Losses at the gene ends were 5 bases for V and 4 bases for J; bases not matched to a gene: 3. The CDR3 is CASSTGLAGGPDTQYF. The DNA for the CDR3 is TGTGCCAGCAGTACGGGACTAGCGGGGGGGCCAGATACGCAGTATTTT.

The chain recombines TRBV25-1 with TRBJ2-1; weak D call: TRBD1 (6 bases). Germline assignment: CDR1 MGHDK and CDR2 SYGVNS. V lost 9 bases and J lost 5, with 17 bases in between. The CDR3 has 14 residues. The CDR3 here is CASSPGDLDNEQFF. DNA for the CDR3: TGTGCCAGTAGTCCAGGGGACCTAGACAATGAGCAGTTCTTC.

The V and J genes are TRBV6-1 and TRBJ2-5, with D possibly TRBD2 on 5 matching bases. The CDR3 length is 12 residues. V was shortened by 6 bases and J by 1 base, with 6 bases between the two germline ends. Germline V CDR1 and CDR2: MNHNS, SASEGT. The CDR3 nucleotides read TGTGCCAGCAGGACTACCCAAGAGACCCAGTACTTC. Residues: CASRTTQETQYF.

This chain uses TRBV18 with TRBJ2-1, with D tentatively TRBD1 (5 bases). In germline, CDR1 is KGHSH, CDR2 LQKENI. The CDR3 is 13 residues long. The V gene lost 4 bases and the J gene lost 6 bases, with 10 bases spanning the gap. The CDR3 nucleotides are TGTGCCAGCTCACGAGACAGTACCAATGAGCAGTTCTTC. Residues: CASSRDSTNEQFF.

This clone has just a few counts. The J gene is TRBJ1-4, the V gene TRBV2; D might be TRBD1 (5 bases). Trimming pared 1 base from V and 10 bases from J, leaving 16 bases between. The CDR3 has 15 amino acids. The germline gives CDR1 SNHLY, CDR2 FYNNEI. As DNA, the CDR3 is TGTGCCAGCAGTGAAGGTGCGGGGGTTGGGGTAAAACTGTTTTTT. This codes for CASSEGAGVGVKLFF.